The 10 T cell receptor beta chains presented below share a single source sample, sequenced in a study of Ad26.COV2.S vaccination and SARS-CoV-2 variants. Treatment of the sample: about 20 received Ad26.COV2.S at low or high dose, single or two shots; several received placebo; per-sample allocation not given. Repertoires come from day 63 after the first vaccine or placebo injection. The table came from immunoSEQ multiplex PCR; TCRdb's copy has only in-frame clones and leaves some out. The table lists roughly 400,000 clones, 80% to 95% of them singletons. The sample in question was peripheral blood, obtained in a trial of Ad26.COV2.S vaccine versus placebo. These receptors came from a person between 18 and 65 years old who received the Ad26.COV2.S COVID-19 vaccine or a placebo.

The J gene is TRBJ2-7, the V gene TRBV12-3 or TRBV12-4; D gene ambiguous. The CDR3 has 13 residues. The germline V and J ends were trimmed by 5 bases and 5 bases, with 13 bases remaining between them. CDR3 residues: CASSPDTGDEQYF. The CDR3 DNA reads TGTGCCAGCAGTCCCGACACCGGCGACGAGCAGTACTTC.

In regard to this clone: The junction departs from germline at one end; a sequencing error may be responsible. V usage is TRBV7-7 and J usage is TRBJ2-1; D is possibly TRBD1 or TRBD2 (5 bases each). Looked up from germline, CDR1 is SSHAT and CDR2 is FNYEAQ (reference sequence). The CDR3 runs to 15 residues. The DNA for the CDR3 is TGTGCTAGCAGCCTGACAGCGGATCCCTCCAATGAGCAGTTCTTC. Translated, it gives CASSLTADPSNEQFF.

The chain uses TRBV5-1 and TRBJ2-2; D gene unclear. The CDR3 length is 13 residues. The V end lost 2 bases, the J end lost 6 bases, and 8 bases lay between the germline ends. The germline V gene encodes CDR1 SGHRS and CDR2 YFSETQ. CDR3 coding DNA: TGCGCCAGCAGCTTTAAGGGCCCCGGGGAGCTGTTTTTT. It encodes CASSFKGPGELFF.

The chain recombines TRBV27 with TRBJ2-1; 7 nucleotides align to TRBD1. This CDR3 contains 15 residues. The V gene's germline CDR1 is MNHEY and CDR2 SMNVEV (reference sequence). The J segment lost 0 bases and the V segment lost 6 bases, leaving 5 bases of the junction unmatched. CDR3 sequence reads: CASRMTGFSYNEQFF. As DNA, the CDR3 is TGTGCCAGCAGGATGACAGGGTTCTCCTACAATGAGCAGTTCTTC.

The chain carries TRBV14 and TRBJ1-6; TRBD1 agrees at 7 bases. Trimming removed 1 base from V and 9 bases from J; junction bases left unmatched: 9. From germline, CDR1 is SGHDN and CDR2 FVKESK. The CDR3 has 16 residues. CDR3 loop: CASSQGSDRIGSPLHF. CDR3 coding DNA: TGTGCCAGCAGCCAAGGGTCGGACAGGATCGGTTCACCCCTCCACTTT.

The CDR3 reads CASSLGVENSPLHF. CDR3 nucleotide sequence: TGTGCCAGCAGCTTAGGGGTTGAGAATTCACCCCTCCACTTT. The gene calls are TRBV11-2 and TRBJ1-6; D uncertain. The CDR3 runs to 14 residues. CDR1 and CDR2 (germline): SGHAT, FQNNGV. V was cut by 1 base and J by 7 bases, with 8 bases left in between. Variable domain in full (rest from reference TRBV11-2 and TRBJ1-6): EAGVAQSPRYKIIEKRQSVAFWCNPISGHATLYWYQQILGQGPKLLIQFQNNGVVDDSQLPKDRFSAERLKGVDSTLKIQPAKLEDSAVYLCASSLGVENSPLHFGNGTRLTVT.

This chain connects TRBV7-9 to TRBJ2-3; no definite D call. Deletions cut 0 bases from V and 0 bases from J, with 7 bases between. CDR3 length equals 15 residues. The germline V gene has CDR1 SEHNR and CDR2 FQNEAQ (reference sequence). CDR3: CASSLAESSTDTQYF. The DNA for the CDR3 is TGTGCCAGCAGCTTAGCGGAGTCTAGCACAGATACGCAGTATTTT.

The chain uses TRBV6-2 or TRBV6-3 and TRBJ2-7; 7 bases are a match to TRBD1. This CDR3 is 14 amino acids long. With V trimmed by 0 bases and J by 2 bases, 1 base remained unmatched. Germline values: CDR1 MNHEY, CDR2 SVGEGT. The CDR3 is CASSYSGTAYEQYF. The DNA of the CDR3 is TGTGCCAGCAGTTACTCCGGGACAGCCTACGAGCAGTACTTC.

The chain joins TRBV18 to TRBJ2-3; D is ambiguous. Germline V lookup: CDR1 KGHSH, CDR2 LQKENI. This CDR3 is 12 amino acids long. Trimming took 3 bases from V and 6 from J, leaving 7 bases between them. As DNA, the CDR3 is TGTGCCAGCTCACCCCTCTTGGATACGCAGTATTTT. This sequence encodes CASSPLLDTQYF.

This sequence joins TRBV19 and TRBJ1-4; TRBD1 aligns across 7 bases. Germline V gives CDR1 LNHDA, CDR2 SQIVND (reference sequence). This CDR3 contains 15 residues. V dropped 4 bases and J dropped 7; count of bases not matched to a gene: 9. The DNA for the CDR3 is TGTGCCAGTAGTACTACAGGGGTCCCTGGTGAAAAACTGTTTTTT. It is translated as CASSTTGVPGEKLFF.